This T cell receptor beta chain was identified during a study of Ad26.COV2.S vaccination and SARS-CoV-2 variants. The wider study: Once or twice, 56 days apart, Ad26.COV2.S was delivered intramuscularly.

This table comes from immunoSEQ multiplex PCR, and its TCRdb copy is limited to in-frame clones, with some not included. The sample consists of 300,000 to 350,000 clones, over 80% of them appearing once. Treatment meaning: 19 received Ad26.COV2.S at low or high dose, single or two shots; roughly five received placebo; per-sample allocation not given. All samples were drawn on day 63, counting from the first vaccine or placebo injection. Wuhan-strain spike was delivered by a replication-incompetent Ad26 vector. Of note for this clone: Its specificity is not known. This CDR3 is also generated by other DNA sequences in the sample.

Findings of the study overall: TCR breadth and depth analyses may have underestimated total T cell responses. People given the vaccine had a wider spike-specific TCR breadth than placebo recipients did.

Trimming stripped 0 bases from V and 1 base from J, with 7 bases between. This CDR3 has 14 amino acids. CDR1 and CDR2 (germline): SGHRS, YFSETQ. The sequence was obtained from a person aged 18-60 years who received the Ad26.COV2.S COVID-19 vaccine or a placebo. Sequenced here: peripheral blood, sampled in a trial of Ad26.COV2.S vaccine versus placebo. The genes are TRBV5-1 and TRBJ1-1, with D perhaps TRBD1 (5 bases). In DNA form, the CDR3 reads TGCGCCAGCAGCTTGGGAGGGGCGAACACTGAAGCTTTCTTT. It encodes CASSLGGANTEAFF.